These T cell receptor beta chains were read from a single sample in a study of blood T cell repertoires in COVID-19. TCRdb's table, derived via immunoSEQ multiplex PCR, lists solely in-frame clones and lacks some. The sample includes 250,000 or so clones, around 83% of them seen just once. Sequencing was carried out using peripheral blood. The receptors originated from a middle-aged woman who had recovered from COVID-19. CDR3s include the opening cysteine and the closing phenylalanine or tryptophan. Each record gives: clone size, V gene, J gene, D gene, CDR3 DNA, CDR3 protein. A D gene is named only where the DNA matches it firmly. Only part of the rows carry a size: once, few, many, or a class if the clone is expanded.

-,TRBV14,TRBJ2-7,TRBD2,TGTGCCAGCAGCCAACCCGGGAGGTTCGAGCAGTACTTC,CASSQPGRFEQYF
-,TRBV18,TRBJ2-5,-,TGTGCCAGCTCTTTTACGCGTGAAGAGACCCAGTACTTC,CASSFTREETQYF
-,TRBV6-5,TRBJ2-7,TRBD1,TGTGCCAGCACGAGGGACAGCAGGGAGCAGTACTTC,CASTRDSREQYF
-,TRBV28,TRBJ1-3,-,TGTGCCAGCAGTTCTTCACGGAGCTTCTCTGGAAACACCATATATTTT,CASSSSRSFSGNTIYF
-,TRBV6-5,TRBJ1-6,-,TGTGCCAGCAGGACACAGGAGAATTCACCCCTCCACTTT,CASRTQENSPLHF
-,TRBV24-1,TRBJ2-1,TRBD1,TGTGCCACCAGTGACCCGGGACAGGGGGGTGGATATGAGCAGTTCTTC,CATSDPGQGGGYEQFF
-,TRBV7-9,TRBJ2-7,-,TGTGCCAGCAGCCCGTTCGGGGGGGACAGGGTCTACGAGCAGTACTTC,CASSPFGGDRVYEQYF
few,TRBV11-2,TRBJ2-3,TRBD2,TGTGCCAGCAGCCGACTAGCGGGGGGGAGCACAGATACGCAGTATTTT,CASSRLAGGSTDTQYF
-,TRBV5-1,TRBJ2-3,TRBD1,TGCGCCAGCAAAAGGACAGGAAACACAGATACGCAGTATTTT,CASKRTGNTDTQYF
-,TRBV6-2/TRBV6-3,TRBJ1-2,-,TGTGCCAGCAGTCCACAGGGACCGTTGACTGGCTACACCTTC,CASSPQGPLTGYTF
-,TRBV7-9,TRBJ1-2,-,TGTGCCAGCAGCTTAGGGAGCCGGTACACCTTC,CASSLGSRYTF
-,TRBV3-1/TRBV3-2,TRBJ1-2,TRBD1,TGTGCCAGCAGCCAGCGACAGGGCCGAGGCTACACCTTC,CASSQRQGRGYTF
-,TRBV5-6,TRBJ1-5,-,TGTGCCAGCAGCTCTGGACATACTAGCAATCAGCCCCAGCATTTT,CASSSGHTSNQPQHF
-,TRBV28,TRBJ1-2,TRBD1,TGTGCCAGCAGTTACACAGGGGGCGGCTATGGCTACACCTTC,CASSYTGGGYGYTF
-,TRBV7-2,TRBJ2-7,-,TGTGCCAGCAGCTTAGTCCAGGGAGGGGGTTACGAGCAGTACTTC,CASSLVQGGGYEQYF
-,TRBV18,TRBJ1-6,TRBD1,TGTGCCAGCTCACCCGGACAGGGGAGTTCACCCCTCCACTTT,CASSPGQGSSPLHF
once,TRBV18,TRBJ1-1,-,TGTGCCAGCTCCGCTTCGGTAAACACTGAAGCTTTCTTT,CASSASVNTEAFF
few,TRBV24-1,TRBJ2-2,-,TGTGCCACCAGCCGAGGCGGCAGGGATTCGATCACCGGGGAGCTGTTTTTT,CATSRGGRDSITGELFF
-,TRBV11-2,TRBJ1-2,-,TGTGCCAGCAGCTCCATCGCAGGGCGTTATCACTATGGCTACACCTTC,CASSSIAGRYHYGYTF
few,TRBV18,TRBJ2-1,-,TGTGCCAGCTCACCTTCAGTCCAGGGGGGCTACAATGAGCAGTTCTTC,CASSPSVQGGYNEQFF
-,TRBV7-2,TRBJ2-7,-,TGTGCCAGCGCCGACCGAAGGAGCTCCTACGAGCAGTACTTC,CASADRRSSYEQYF
-,TRBV28,TRBJ1-2,-,TGTGCCAGCAGTCCCCCCAGGCAAAACTATGGCTACACCTTC,CASSPPRQNYGYTF
-,TRBV28,TRBJ1-4,-,TGTGCCAGCAGCAGAGGGGGGGGTCCTGAAAAACTGTTTTTT,CASSRGGGPEKLFF
-,TRBV27,TRBJ1-5,-,TGTCCCCATAGCAATCAGCCCCAGCATTTT,CPHSNQPQHF
-,TRBV6-5,TRBJ1-1,-,TGTGCCAGCGTAAATCAGGGACAAGGAGCTTTCTTT,CASVNQGQGAFF
-,TRBV7-9,TRBJ2-7,-,TGTGCCAGCAGGGGGGGATCCTACGAGCAGTACTTC,CASRGGSYEQYF
-,TRBV5-1,TRBJ2-7,TRBD1,TGCGCCAGCAGCTCGCCCGGGACAGGGCGCGAGCAGTACTTC,CASSSPGTGREQYF
-,TRBV9,TRBJ2-2,TRBD2,TGTGCCAGCAGCGTAGAAATATTGCGGGGGGGTGAAACCGGGGAGCTGTTTTTT,CASSVEILRGGETGELFF
-,TRBV5-1,TRBJ1-1,TRBD1,TGCGCCACCCGGACAGGGCCTGGCTACACTGAAGCTTTCTTT,CATRTGPGYTEAFF
-,TRBV2,TRBJ1-5,-,TGTGCCAGCAGTGAGGGGATAGAGGGCCCTTTAAATCAGCCCCAGCATTTT,CASSEGIEGPLNQPQHF
-,TRBV28,TRBJ1-6,-,TGTGCCAGTTCTGGACAGAATTCACCCCTCCACTTT,CASSGQNSPLHF
-,TRBV6-6,TRBJ1-3,-,TGTGCCAGCAGAGACACAGGGAGGGCTGGAAACACCATATATTTT,CASRDTGRAGNTIYF
-,TRBV3-1/TRBV3-2,TRBJ2-3,TRBD1,TGTGCCAGCAGCCAAGATCGGGACAGGGTCGGTACGCAGTATTTT,CASSQDRDRVGTQYF
few,TRBV7-2,TRBJ2-5,TRBD2,TGTGCCAGCAGCTTAGCGGGAGGGCCCATGGGGGTGACCCAGTACTTC,CASSLAGGPMGVTQYF
once,TRBV19,TRBJ1-5,-,TGTGCCAGTAGTAAGGGACAATCGCCCCAGCATTTT,CASSKGQSPQHF
-,TRBV4-1,TRBJ2-3,-,TGCGCCAGCAGCCAAGTTGGATTAGCGGCAGATACGCAGTATTTT,CASSQVGLAADTQYF
-,TRBV9,TRBJ1-1,-,TGTGCCAGCAGCGAGGAGGTTCGGAACACTGAAGCTTTCTTT,CASSEEVRNTEAFF
few,TRBV6-6,TRBJ2-1,-,TGTGCCAGCAGTTTTGGACAGTTGCAGTTCTTC,CASSFGQLQFF
-,TRBV19,TRBJ1-3,TRBD1,TGTGCCAGTACCCTTAAGGGGGCCTCTGGAAACACCATATATTTT,CASTLKGASGNTIYF
-,TRBV19,TRBJ2-6,TRBD1,TGTGCCAGTACCAGCAGGGGGATCTCTGGGGCCAACGTCCTGACTTTC,CASTSRGISGANVLTF
-,TRBV19,TRBJ1-4,-,TGTGCCAGTACAGGCACCGCAACTAATGAAAAACTGTTTTTT,CASTGTATNEKLFF
-,TRBV7-9,TRBJ1-5,-,TGTGCCAGCAGCCCAGGCCCCCACCAGCCCCAGCATTTT,CASSPGPHQPQHF
-,TRBV7-9,TRBJ1-4,-,TGTGCCAGCAGCTTATCGGGGGGACGATCGACTAATGAAAAACTGTTTTTT,CASSLSGGRSTNEKLFF
few,TRBV5-4,TRBJ1-6,-,TGTGCCAGCAGCTTGGAGGGGGAGGGGTCACCCCTCCACTTT,CASSLEGEGSPLHF
-,TRBV7-2,TRBJ2-7,TRBD1,TGTGCCAGCGCTCCAGGGGGAGTTGTGCTCGGCGAGCAGTACTTC,CASAPGGVVLGEQYF
-,TRBV9,TRBJ2-5,TRBD1,TGTGCCAGCAGCTCACATACAGGGGGACAAGAGACCCAGTACTTC,CASSSHTGGQETQYF
-,TRBV18,TRBJ1-1,-,TGTGCCAGCCGGTTCAAGTCCCTCAACACTGAAGCTTTCTTT,CASRFKSLNTEAFF
few,TRBV6-5,TRBJ2-7,TRBD1,TGTGCCAGCATCCTTGGAGGACAGGGTTCCTACGAGCAGTACTTC,CASILGGQGSYEQYF
-,TRBV3-1/TRBV3-2,TRBJ1-1,-,TGTGCCAGCAGCCAAAAGGATCGCGGGACTGAAGCTTTCTTT,CASSQKDRGTEAFF
-,TRBV6-6,TRBJ1-5,-,TGTGCCAGCAGTCAACAGGGATCGTGGATCCAGCCCCAGCATTTT,CASSQQGSWIQPQHF
-,TRBV5-8,TRBJ1-1,TRBD1,TGTGCCAGCAGTAAAGGACGGAGGGGGCATTGGAACACTGAAGCTTTCTTT,CASSKGRRGHWNTEAFF
-,TRBV3-1/TRBV3-2,TRBJ1-3,-,TGTGCCAGCAGCCTTAGGAGGTTTAGTGGTGGAAACACCATATATTTT,CASSLRRFSGGNTIYF
-,TRBV5-1,TRBJ2-3,TRBD2,TGCGCCAGCAGCGCCTTAAGCGGGACCAGCACAGATACGCAGTATTTT,CASSALSGTSTDTQYF
-,TRBV4-1,TRBJ1-1,TRBD1,TGCGCCAGCAGCCTACGACAGGGGGTCGACACTGAAGCTTTCTTT,CASSLRQGVDTEAFF
-,TRBV3-1/TRBV3-2,TRBJ2-7,-,TGTGCCAGCAGCCAGTCCGGTTCCTCCTACGAGCAGTACTTC,CASSQSGSSYEQYF